Below are 25 T cell receptor beta chains sequenced from a single sample in a study of blood T cell repertoires in COVID-19. Clones were sequenced by immunoSEQ multiplex PCR, and TCRdb holds only the in-frame ones, with some missing. Of about 300,000 clones in the sample, about 91% were seen once. The sequenced sample was peripheral blood. The receptors were sampled from a woman in her twenties or thirties who had recovered from COVID-19.

The chain joins TRBV15 to TRBJ2-3; 7 bases line up with TRBD1. Germline V gene data show CDR1 as LNHNV and CDR2 as YYDKDF (reference sequence). The CDR3 has 14 amino acids. With V trimmed by 3 bases and J by 0 bases, 0 bases remained unmatched. The CDR3 DNA is TGTGCCACCAGCAGGACAGGGAGCACAGATACGCAGTATTTT. Protein: CATSRTGSTDTQYF.

The V call is TRBV6-5, the J call TRBJ1-2; 7 nucleotides align to TRBD1. The CDR3 is 16 residues long. J gave up 4 bases and V 4 bases, and 12 bases lay outside the gene matches. Germline V gives CDR1 MNHEY, CDR2 SVGAGI. CDR3 coding DNA: TGTGCCAGCAGTTTCGTACAAAGACAGGGACTCTATGGCTACACCTTC. This gives the protein CASSFVQRQGLYGYTF.

The chain uses TRBV5-6 and TRBJ2-1; 7 bases fit TRBD1. The CDR3 loop spans 16 amino acids. CDR1 and CDR2 from the germline V gene are SGHDT and YYEEEE. Trimming cost V 0 bases and J 8 bases; bases outside gene matches: 11. The DNA of the CDR3 is TGTGCCAGCAGCTTGGTGCCGAGACAGGGTGGGGATGAGCAGTTCTTC. Translated, it gives CASSLVPRQGGDEQFF. Full variable domain (rest looked up from reference TRBV5-6 and TRBJ2-1): DAGVTQSPTHLIKTRGQQVTLRCSPKSGHDTVSWYQQALGQGPQFIFQYYEEEERQRGNFPDRFSGHQFPNYSSELNVNALLLGDSALYLCASSLVPRQGGDEQFFGPGTRLTVL.

The chain recombines TRBV13 with TRBJ2-2; D unresolved. V dropped 2 bases and J dropped 10 bases, with 23 bases sitting between them. CDR3 length: 17 amino acids. The germline V gene encodes CDR1 PRHDT and CDR2 FYEKMQ (reference sequence). The CDR3 sequence is CASSLRIIPGSSEELFF. The CDR3 DNA is TGTGCCAGCAGCTTAAGGATCATCCCAGGAAGTAGTGAGGAGCTGTTTTTT.

This clone was seen a handful of times. V is TRBV7-2 and J is TRBJ1-4; possible D gene TRBD1, 6 bases. The CDR3 consists of 15 residues. Per the germline V gene, CDR1 is SGHTA and CDR2 is FQGNSA. V was cut by 5 bases and J by 8 bases, with 18 bases left in between. For the CDR3, the DNA is TGTGCCAGCAGCCAGGGGTGGCAGGGCAGAGAAAAACTGTTTTTT. This sequence encodes CASSQGWQGREKLFF. The whole variable domain, filled in from reference TRBV7-2 and TRBJ1-4, reads GAGVSQSPSNKVTEKGKDVELRCDPISGHTALYWYRQSLGQGLEFLIYFQGNSAPDKSGLPSDRFSAERTGGSVSTLTIQRTQQEDSAVYLCASSQGWQGREKLFFGSGTQLSVL.

Only one count was recorded for this clone. The genes are TRBV7-2 and TRBJ2-7; 8 bases align to TRBD1. CDR3 length equals 13 residues. Germline V CDR1 and CDR2: SGHTA, FQGNSA. V lost 2 bases and J lost 5; bases outside the gene matches: 2. The CDR3 nucleotides read TGTGCCAGCAGCTTAACAGGGGGGCACGAGCAGTACTTC. It is translated as CASSLTGGHEQYF.

The gene calls are TRBV20-1 and TRBJ1-1; D might be TRBD1 (5 bases). Trimming took 3 bases from V and 0 from J, leaving 14 bases between them. Germline V gene lookup returns CDR1 DFQATT and CDR2 SNEGSKA (reference sequence). This CDR3 is 15 amino acids long. The CDR3 DNA sequence: TGCAGTGCTAGTAGTCCCGACAGATTGAACACTGAAGCTTTCTTT. It is translated as CSASSPDRLNTEAFF.

V gene TRBV2 combines with J gene TRBJ2-5; 12 bases are a match to TRBD2. CDR3 length equals 16 residues. Trimming cost V 2 bases and J 5 bases; bases outside gene matches: 6. Germline CDR1 is SNHLY and CDR2 is FYNNEI. This CDR3 is CASSERLAGVGETQYF. In DNA form, the CDR3 reads TGTGCCAGCAGTGAAAGACTAGCGGGGGTTGGGGAGACCCAGTACTTC.

The chain recombines TRBV24-1 with TRBJ1-5; the D gene is possibly TRBD1 (6 bases). CDR1 KGHDR and CDR2 SFDVKD come from the germline V gene. CDR3 size: 16 residues. V dropped 4 bases and J dropped 0 bases, with 12 bases sitting between them. The CDR3 DNA follows: TGTGCCACCAGTGACGGCGGACAGTATAGCAATCAGCCCCAGCATTTT. Translated: CATSDGGQYSNQPQHF.

The rearrangement links TRBV6-5 to TRBJ2-1; D possibly corresponds to TRBD1 (6 bases). CDR1 is MNHEY and CDR2 is SVGAGI in the germline V gene. V lost 2 bases and J lost 5, with 10 bases in between. The CDR3 length is 14 residues. The CDR3 region has the DNA TGTGCCAGCAGTTACATTGGGGGCGACAATGAGCAGTTCTTC. Amino acids: CASSYIGGDNEQFF.

The rearrangement joins TRBV4-1 to TRBJ1-4; D remains ambiguous. The ends were cut back, 0 bases at V and 0 bases at J, with 5 bases in the middle. CDR3 length: 15 amino acids. CDR1 MGHRA and CDR2 YSYEKL come from the germline V gene. CDR3 loop: CASSQDPATNEKLFF. CDR3 in DNA: TGCGCCAGCAGCCAAGATCCCGCAACTAATGAAAAACTGTTTTTT.

This chain connects TRBV5-1 to TRBJ2-1; 8 positions match TRBD1. CDR3 length: 16 amino acids. The V segment lost 0 bases and the J segment 7 bases; nucleotides outside the gene matches: 9. Germline loops: CDR1 SGHRS, CDR2 YFSETQ. The CDR3 region has the DNA TGCGCCAGCAGCTTGGTGGCAGGGGGCTCACTGAATGAGCAGTTCTTC. It yields the protein CASSLVAGGSLNEQFF.

The rearrangement uses TRBV4-3 and TRBJ1-2; TRBD1 might be the D (5 bases). CDR1 is LGHNA and CDR2 is YSLEER in the germline V gene. V shed 0 bases and J shed 3 bases, with 5 bases lying between them. The CDR3 runs to 13 residues. CDR3 nucleotides: TGCGCCAGCAGCCAAGACAGGGACTATGGCTACACCTTC. This gives the protein CASSQDRDYGYTF.

The chain links TRBV5-4 to TRBJ1-3, with D perhaps TRBD1 (5 bases). Germline lookup yields CDR1 SGHNT and CDR2 YYREEE (reference sequence). The CDR3 covers 16 residues. V dropped 0 bases and J dropped 0 bases, with 10 bases sitting between them. CDR3 sequence reads: CASSLGGQHSGNTIYF. As DNA, the CDR3 is TGTGCCAGCAGCTTGGGAGGACAACACTCTGGAAACACCATATATTTT.

A single count supports this clone. V usage is TRBV4-1 and J usage is TRBJ2-7, with TRBD1 identical over 7 bases. This CDR3 has 15 residues. J lost 3 bases, V lost 5 bases, and 10 bases had no gene match. Germline-derived CDR1 and CDR2 are MGHRA and YSYEKL. For the CDR3, the DNA is TGCGCCAGCAGCATCCGACAGGGTGAGGGCTACGAGCAGTACTTC. It yields the protein CASSIRQGEGYEQYF.

The chain carries TRBV14 and TRBJ1-2, with D maybe TRBD1 (5 bases). The germline gives CDR1 SGHDN, CDR2 FVKESK. V lost 3 bases and J lost 6, with 11 bases in between. The CDR3 loop spans 13 amino acids. CDR3 sequence: CASSHRGRDGYTF. The DNA of the CDR3 is TGTGCCAGCAGCCATAGGGGCCGAGATGGCTACACCTTC.

This chain links TRBV7-2 with TRBJ2-7; 12 bases align to TRBD2. CDR1 and CDR2 from the germline V gene are SGHTA and FQGNSA. The CDR3 runs 18 residues. V lost 3 bases, J lost 12 bases, and 21 bases stayed unmatched. The chain's CDR3 is CASSLGARETGLAGRLYF. As DNA, the CDR3 is TGTGCCAGCAGCTTGGGGGCTAGAGAGACAGGACTAGCGGGGCGTTTGTACTTC.

The V call is TRBV7-2, the J call TRBJ2-1; TRBD1 might be the D (6 bases). V lost 1 base to trimming and J lost 11 bases, with 9 bases between them. Germline values: CDR1 SGHTA, CDR2 FQGNSA. The CDR3 sequence is 12 residues long. The CDR3 protein is CASSLDGTQQFF. The DNA of the CDR3 is TGTGCCAGCAGCTTAGACGGGACACAGCAGTTCTTC. Based on the CDR3 plus reference TRBV7-2 and TRBJ2-1, the full variable domain is GAGVSQSPSNKVTEKGKDVELRCDPISGHTALYWYRQSLGQGLEFLIYFQGNSAPDKSGLPSDRFSAERTGGSVSTLTIQRTQQEDSAVYLCASSLDGTQQFFGPGTRLTVL.

The chain combines TRBV19 with TRBJ2-7, with 10 bases lining up with TRBD1. This CDR3 is built from 16 residues. Trimming at V came to 4 bases and at J to 6 bases, leaving 12 bases not matched to a gene. Germline lookup yields CDR1 LNHDA and CDR2 SQIVND (reference sequence). The CDR3 sequence: CASSTTFPGQGSEQYF. In DNA, the CDR3 is TGTGCCAGTAGTACTACCTTTCCGGGACAGGGGAGCGAGCAGTACTTC.

The V call is TRBV30, the J call TRBJ2-1; a weak D match, TRBD1 (5 bases). V was clipped by 2 bases and J by 7 bases, with 15 bases between them. Germline assignment: CDR1 GTSNPN and CDR2 SVGIG (reference sequence). This CDR3 is built from 14 residues. CDR3 nucleotides: TGTGCCTGGAGTATTTCAGGGAATAGTAATGAGCAGTTCTTC. Its translation is CAWSISGNSNEQFF.

This chain uses TRBV18 with TRBJ2-7; D is perhaps TRBD1 (6 bases). CDR3 size: 12 residues. Germline assignment: CDR1 KGHSH and CDR2 LQKENI. Trimming cost V 5 bases and J 6 bases, with 11 bases left between them. CDR3 nucleotide sequence: TGTGCCAGCTCAAGGAAGGGGGTCGAGCAGTACTTC. It encodes CASSRKGVEQYF.

This rearrangement joins TRBV7-9 to TRBJ1-2, with TRBD1 matching over 9 bases. CDR3 length: 15 amino acids. Germline-derived CDR1 and CDR2 are SEHNR and FQNEAQ (reference sequence). Unmatched junction bases numbered 6, after V lost 4 bases and J lost 3 bases. In DNA, the CDR3 is TGTGCCAGCAGCTCCTGGGACAGGGTGGACTATGGCTACACCTTC. Translated: CASSSWDRVDYGYTF.

V and J are TRBV24-1 and TRBJ2-3; D perhaps matches TRBD2 (6 bases). Germline CDR1 KGHDR, CDR2 SFDVKD. V lost 1 base and J lost 0, with 10 bases in between. This CDR3 region has 16 residues. The CDR3 sequence: CATSDFTSSSTDTQYF. CDR3 nucleotide sequence: TGTGCCACCAGTGATTTTACTAGCAGCAGCACAGATACGCAGTATTTT.

This chain joins TRBV5-1 and TRBJ1-3; 8 bases are shared with TRBD1. J was trimmed by 2 bases and V by 4 bases; bases with no gene match: 5. CDR1 and CDR2 (germline): SGHRS, YFSETQ. The CDR3 covers 15 residues. The CDR3: CASSADRAAGNTIYF. The CDR3 DNA sequence: TGCGCCAGCAGCGCGGACAGGGCGGCTGGAAACACCATATATTTT.

V gene TRBV27 combines with J gene TRBJ2-1, with D unclear. The CDR3 is made up of 13 amino acids. Germline-derived CDR1 and CDR2 are MNHEY and SMNVEV (reference sequence). The V end lost 4 bases, the J end lost 10 bases, and 14 bases lay between the germline ends. CDR3 bases: TGTGCCAGCAGTTCCCGGATAACGAGGGAGCAGTTCTTC. Translated: CASSSRITREQFF.